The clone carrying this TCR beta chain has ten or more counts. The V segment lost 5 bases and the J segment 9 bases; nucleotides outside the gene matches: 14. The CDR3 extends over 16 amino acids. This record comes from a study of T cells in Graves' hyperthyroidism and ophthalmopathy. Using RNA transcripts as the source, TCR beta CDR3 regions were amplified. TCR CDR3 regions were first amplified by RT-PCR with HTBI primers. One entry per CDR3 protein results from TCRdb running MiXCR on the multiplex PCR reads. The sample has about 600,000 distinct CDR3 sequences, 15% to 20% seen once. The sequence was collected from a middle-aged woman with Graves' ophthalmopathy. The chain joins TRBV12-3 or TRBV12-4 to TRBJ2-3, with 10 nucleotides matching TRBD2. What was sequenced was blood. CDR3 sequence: CASSRSGGPSLDTQYF. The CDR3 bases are TGTGCCAGCAGTCGTAGCGGGGGGCCTTCACTTGACACGCAGTATTTT.